The 27 T cell receptor beta chains given below trace back to one sample, sequenced in a study of memory CD4+ T cells and cytomegalovirus serostatus. TCRdb's copy holds only in-frame clones and misses some; the assay was immunoSEQ multiplex PCR. The profile shows 75,000 to 90,000 clones, 65% to 85% of them singletons. Single viable CD3+CD4+CD8-CD45RO+ cells were sorted as the memory CD4+ T cells. The sequenced sample was memory CD4+ T cells from blood. These receptors were obtained from an adult in good health and CMV-seronegative.

The V gene is TRBV5-1, the J gene TRBJ2-6; no definite D call. CDR3 size: 15 residues. Per the germline V gene, CDR1 is SGHRS and CDR2 is YFSETQ. Trimming pared 4 bases from V and 0 bases from J, leaving 8 bases between. The chain's CDR3 is CASSLFGSGANVLTF. The DNA of the CDR3 is TGCGCCAGCAGCCTTTTCGGCTCTGGGGCCAACGTCCTGACTTTC. The full variable domain, in which reference TRBV5-1 and TRBJ2-6 provide the parts outside the CDR3, is KAGVTQTPRYLIKTRGQQVTLSCSPISGHRSVSWYQQTPGQGLQFLFEYFSETQRNKGNFPGRFSGRQFSNSRSEMNVSTLELGDSALYLCASSLFGSGANVLTFGAGSRLTVL.

V is TRBV6-5 and J is TRBJ2-7; weak D call: TRBD2 (5 bases). CDR3 size: 15 residues. With 2 bases removed from V and 6 bases from J, the gap between germline ends came to 17 bases. Germline CDR1 reads MNHEY; CDR2 reads SVGAGI. The CDR3 region is CASSYPRGLPSEQYF. The CDR3 region has the DNA TGTGCCAGCAGTTACCCCCGGGGTCTGCCATCCGAGCAGTACTTC.

The chain is built from TRBV5-4 and TRBJ1-4; D ambiguous. V was shortened by 4 bases and J by 8 bases, with 18 bases between the two germline ends. CDR1 and CDR2 from the germline V gene are SGHNT and YYREEE (reference sequence). The CDR3 runs 15 residues. CDR3 nucleotides: TGTGCCAGCAGCGGAACTCCCGCAGGCGGGGAAAAACTGTTTTTT. Translated, it gives CASSGTPAGGEKLFF. Together with reference TRBV5-4 and TRBJ1-4, the CDR3 gives the full variable domain: ETGVTQSPTHLIKTRGQQVTLRCSSQSGHNTVSWYQQALGQGPQFIFQYYREEENGRGNFPPRFSGLQFPNYSSELNVNALELDDSALYLCASSGTPAGGEKLFFGSGTQLSVL.

The genes are TRBV19 and TRBJ1-3, with 7 bases fitting TRBD1. The CDR3 covers 18 residues. The V and J ends lost 6 bases and 0 bases, in that order; junction bases with no gene match: 14. CDR1 LNHDA and CDR2 SQIVND come from the germline V gene (reference sequence). The CDR3 loop reads CASRWGVGTAFSGNTIYF. DNA for the CDR3: TGTGCCAGTAGATGGGGTGTAGGGACAGCGTTCTCTGGAAACACCATATATTTT.

The rearrangement uses TRBV30 and TRBJ1-5; 9 bases agree with TRBD1. The germline CDR1 and CDR2 sequences are GTSNPN and SVGIG (reference sequence). V lost 3 bases and J lost 7; bases outside the gene matches: 10. The CDR3 totals 15 residues. The CDR3: CAWSPGTGQQQPQHF. The CDR3 DNA reads as TGTGCCTGGAGCCCCGGGACAGGGCAACAACAGCCCCAGCATTTT.

V and J are TRBV19 and TRBJ1-1, with 9 bases matching TRBD1. V lost 4 bases and J lost 3; bases outside the gene matches: 0. CDR1 is LNHDA, CDR2 SQIVND, per germline (reference sequence). The CDR3 is 13 residues long. The DNA of the CDR3 is TGTGCCAGTAGTAACAGGGGGCACACTGAAGCTTTCTTT. The encoded protein is CASSNRGHTEAFF.

The V gene is TRBV6-1, the J gene TRBJ2-5; perhaps D is TRBD1 or TRBD2 (6 bases each). Germline CDR1 MNHNS, CDR2 SASEGT. Trimming cost V 4 bases and J 1 base, with 7 bases left between them. There are 13 residues in the CDR3. CDR3 region: CASSGGAQETQYF. The CDR3 nucleotides read TGTGCCAGCAGTGGGGGGGCCCAAGAGACCCAGTACTTC.

This clone was observed a handful of times. The V and J genes are TRBV28 and TRBJ1-6; D possibly corresponds to TRBD1 (5 bases). The CDR3 totals 15 residues. V lost 4 bases to trimming and J lost 10 bases, with 17 bases between them. The germline CDR1 and CDR2 sequences are MDHEN and SYDVKM. The chain's CDR3 is CASSSPQGGSSPLHF. The CDR3 DNA follows: TGTGCCAGCAGTTCCCCCCAGGGAGGGAGCTCACCCCTCCACTTT.

About this clone: The sample carries other DNA sequences with the same CDR3. The rearrangement uses TRBV7-2 and TRBJ1-2; 11 bases are a match to TRBD1. Germline CDR1 and CDR2: SGHTA and FQGNSA. CDR3 length: 13 residues. The V gene end was trimmed by 3 bases and the J gene end by 8 bases; junction bases not matched to a gene: 2. The CDR3 bases are TGTGCCAGCAGCTTGGGACAGGGGGGAGGCTACACCTTC. It codes for CASSLGQGGGYTF. Full variable domain (missing parts from reference TRBV7-2 and TRBJ1-2): GAGVSQSPSNKVTEKGKDVELRCDPISGHTALYWYRQSLGQGLEFLIYFQGNSAPDKSGLPSDRFSAERTGGSVSTLTIQRTQQEDSAVYLCASSLGQGGGYTFGSGTRLTVV.

CDR3 bases: TGCGCCAGCAGCGAGGGACAGGGGCCTCAAGAAAAACTGTTTTTT. Translation: CASSEGQGPQEKLFF. The rearrangement joins TRBV5-1 to TRBJ1-4, with 10 bases that match TRBD1. This CDR3 contains 15 residues. V was pared by 4 bases and J by 8 bases, with 8 bases of the junction left unmatched. Germline V CDR1 and CDR2: SGHRS, YFSETQ.

The chain's CDR3 is CASSLTTGAPDSYGYTF. In nucleotides, the CDR3 is TGTGCCAGCAGCTTAACGACAGGGGCGCCGGATTCATATGGCTACACCTTC. V is TRBV7-9 and J is TRBJ1-2; TRBD1 aligns across 8 bases. V lost 2 bases and J lost 5; bases outside the gene matches: 13. Germline V gene data show CDR1 as SEHNR and CDR2 as FQNEAQ (reference sequence). The CDR3 has 17 residues.

V is TRBV27 and J is TRBJ2-7; D could derive from TRBD1 or TRBD2 (5 bases each). V was cut by 7 bases and J by 2 bases, with 15 bases left in between. This CDR3 spans 14 amino acids. Germline CDR1 reads MNHEY; CDR2 reads SMNVEV (reference sequence). The CDR3 DNA reads TGTGCCAGCAAAAGGGACGGGCGGACCTACGAGCAGTACTTC. Its protein is CASKRDGRTYEQYF.

The chain links TRBV2 to TRBJ1-4; D is uncertain. Germline V CDR1 and CDR2: SNHLY, FYNNEI. The V end lost 6 bases, the J end lost 3 bases, and 20 bases lay between the germline ends. The CDR3 has 17 amino acids. This CDR3 reads CASSERSLGGANEKLFF. The CDR3 DNA is TGTGCCAGCAGCGAGAGGAGCCTCGGCGGGGCTAATGAAAAACTGTTTTTT.

This clone was counted once. The chain recombines TRBV5-1 with TRBJ1-2; possibly TRBD1 for D (6 bases). The V and J ends lost 1 base and 11 bases respectively, with 42 bases between them. The CDR3 spans 22 residues. From germline, CDR1 is SGHRS and CDR2 YFSETQ. Here the CDR3 reads CASSLFRIGGSGLQGPRSRYTF. CDR3 sequence (DNA): TGCGCCAGCAGCTTGTTTCGTATCGGTGGATCGGGCCTACAGGGACCACGGAGTAGGTACACCTTC. Looking up the rest from reference TRBV5-1 and TRBJ1-2 gives the full variable domain: KAGVTQTPRYLIKTRGQQVTLSCSPISGHRSVSWYQQTPGQGLQFLFEYFSETQRNKGNFPGRFSGRQFSNSRSEMNVSTLELGDSALYLCASSLFRIGGSGLQGPRSRYTFGSGTRLTVV.

The V gene is TRBV5-1, the J gene TRBJ2-1; TRBD2 agrees at 13 bases. The CDR3 has 16 amino acids. V was clipped by 2 bases and J by 6 bases; unmatched bases: 5. Germline V gives CDR1 SGHRS, CDR2 YFSETQ. CDR3 protein: CASSLGLAGVRNEQFF. The CDR3 DNA follows: TGCGCCAGCAGCTTAGGACTAGCGGGGGTACGCAATGAGCAGTTCTTC.

This chain joins TRBV27 and TRBJ1-5, with TRBD1 matching 9 bases. CDR1 is MNHEY and CDR2 is SMNVEV in the germline V gene (reference sequence). The trim removed 6 bases at V and 2 bases at J, leaving 8 bases unmatched. The length of the CDR3 is 16 residues. The CDR3 reads CASSRTRTGGNQPQHF. CDR3 sequence (DNA): TGTGCCAGCAGCCGAACCCGGACAGGGGGCAATCAGCCCCAGCATTTT.

The rearrangement joins TRBV7-9 to TRBJ1-1; D uncertain. The CDR3 consists of 14 residues. The germline V and J ends were trimmed by 3 bases and 1 base, with 9 bases remaining between them. CDR1 is SEHNR and CDR2 is FQNEAQ in the germline V gene (reference sequence). The CDR3 sequence: CASSFHGKNTEAFF. CDR3 nucleotides: TGTGCCAGCAGCTTCCACGGGAAGAACACTGAAGCTTTCTTT. The variable domain in full, completed from reference TRBV7-9 and TRBJ1-1, reads DTGVSQNPRHKITKRGQNVTFRCDPISEHNRLYWYRQTLGQGPEFLTYFQNEAQLEKSRLLSDRFSAERPKGSFSTLEIQRTEQGDSAMYLCASSFHGKNTEAFFGQGTRLTVV.

The chain employs TRBV10-2 and TRBJ2-7; D assignment may be TRBD1 or TRBD2 (7 bases each). The CDR3 has 16 residues. Deletions cut 2 bases from V and 4 bases from J, with 18 bases between. The V gene's germline CDR1 is WSHSY and CDR2 SAAADI. For the CDR3, the DNA is TGCGCCAGCAGTGAGCATGGCAGGGGGGGCTCATACGAGCAGTACTTC. It codes for CASSEHGRGGSYEQYF.

This clone has a single count. The chain couples TRBV19 to TRBJ1-1; 12 nucleotides line up with TRBD1. V dropped 5 bases and J dropped 5; count of bases not matched to a gene: 6. The CDR3 is made up of 15 amino acids. Germline CDR1 and CDR2: LNHDA and SQIVND (reference sequence). DNA of the CDR3: TGTGCCAGTAGTGGGACAGGGGGCTTGAGGACTGAAGCTTTCTTT. This codes for CASSGTGGLRTEAFF.

The rearrangement joins TRBV29-1 to TRBJ2-5; a weak D match, TRBD2 (7 bases). CDR1 and CDR2 from the germline V gene are SQVTM and ANQGSEA. The CDR3 contains 13 residues. Trimming cost V 6 bases and J 4 bases, with 15 bases left between them. As DNA, the CDR3 is TGCAGCGTCGACGGGGGGCAGGGAGAGACCCAGTACTTC. It codes for CSVDGGQGETQYF.

CDR3: CASSPASGLGNQPQHF. CDR3 sequence (DNA): TGTGCCAGCTCACCAGCTTCAGGGTTGGGCAATCAGCCCCAGCATTTT. The chain joins TRBV18 to TRBJ1-5; possibly TRBD1 for D (5 bases). The CDR3 consists of 16 residues. Germline-derived CDR1 and CDR2 are KGHSH and LQKENI. V was cut by 2 bases and J by 2 bases, with 13 bases left in between.

Regarding this clone: Sequence at one end of the junction differs from germline and may be a read error. This sequence joins TRBV12-5 and TRBJ1-5, with 9 bases that match TRBD1. This CDR3 spans 11 amino acids. CDR1 and CDR2 from the germline V gene are LGHNT and FRNRAP. For the CDR3, the DNA is TGTGCTAGTGGGGACAGGGGCTCCCGGTATTTT. Translated: CASGDRGSRYF.

V gene TRBV6-5 combines with J gene TRBJ1-2; 10 nucleotides match TRBD1. The germline CDR1 and CDR2 sequences are MNHEY and SVGAGI. J gave up 2 bases and V 5 bases, and 2 bases lay outside the gene matches. The CDR3 sequence is 14 residues long. In DNA form, the CDR3 reads TGTGCCAGCAGTCGGGACAGGGGCAACTATGGCTACACCTTC. Its translation is CASSRDRGNYGYTF.

The V gene is TRBV2, the J gene TRBJ2-6; D might be TRBD1 or TRBD2, each matching 7 bases. The V end was cut by 4 bases, the J end by 0 bases, with 16 bases between. The CDR3 sequence is 18 residues long. The germline V gene encodes CDR1 SNHLY and CDR2 FYNNEI. CDR3 sequence reads: CASSGARGGYSGANVLTF. For the CDR3, the DNA is TGTGCCAGCAGTGGGGCCAGGGGGGGTTACTCTGGGGCCAACGTCCTGACTTTC.

J is TRBJ1-3 and V is TRBV5-1; D ambiguous. Trimming removed 0 bases at V and 0 bases at J, with 10 bases between. Germline assignment: CDR1 SGHRS and CDR2 YFSETQ. The CDR3 runs to 16 residues. In nucleotides, the CDR3 is TGCGCCAGCAGCTTGGATTCGGGGTTCTCTGGAAACACCATATATTTT. This sequence encodes CASSLDSGFSGNTIYF.

This clone was counted only a few times. The DNA for the CDR3 is TGTGCTAGTGGAACCGGGACAGCTGGTTCTGAGCAGTTCTTC. Amino acid sequence: CASGTGTAGSEQFF. The V call is TRBV12-5, the J call TRBJ2-1; 7 nucleotides match TRBD1. The germline V gene has CDR1 LGHNT and CDR2 FRNRAP. V gave up 6 bases and J gave up 9 bases; unmatched junction bases: 11. The CDR3 runs to 14 residues. Full variable domain (rest looked up from reference TRBV12-5 and TRBJ2-1): DARVTQTPRHKVTEMGQEVTMRCQPILGHNTVFWYRQTMMQGLELLAYFRNRAPLDDSGMPKDRFSAEMPDATLATLKIQPSEPRDSAVYFCASGTGTAGSEQFFGPGTRLTVL.

The rearrangement joins TRBV13 to TRBJ2-7; tentatively, D is TRBD1 or TRBD2 (5 bases each). The V gene's germline CDR1 is PRHDT and CDR2 FYEKMQ (reference sequence). Trimming shortened V by 5 bases and J by 2 bases, and 10 bases separated the two germline ends. The CDR3 extends over 13 amino acids. CDR3 bases: TGTGCCAGCAGCGGGACGGCCACCTACGAGCAGTACTTC. This sequence encodes CASSGTATYEQYF.